This TCR beta chain was identified during a study of CD8+ T cells in alopecia areata. Whole-study context: Treated patients were scored for severity by percent of scalp affected.

Extracted RNA was reverse transcribed, and the resulting cDNA served as sequencing template. Profiling relied on immunoSEQ multiplex PCR, and the TCRdb table lists in-frame clones only, not all of them. Of about 88,000 clones in the sample, roughly 46% were seen once. Germline-derived CDR1 and CDR2 are MRHNA and SNTAGT. V trimming: 10 bases; J trimming: 1 base; junction bases outside the gene matches: 17. The CDR3 totals 17 residues. Stated treatment: oral pan-JAK inhibitor, 5-10 mg twice daily. The specimen comprised CD8+ T cells sorted from blood, sampled at week 24, from a patient treated with tofacitinib. The sequence was collected from a human donor with alopecia areata. The chain employs TRBV6-4 and TRBJ2-3; TRBD2 matches 7 bases. The CDR3 region is CAIGAGDFQAGTDTQYF. CDR3 nucleotide sequence: TGTGCCATCGGGGCGGGAGATTTTCAAGCGGGCACAGATACGCAGTATTTT.